This TCR beta chain was observed in a study of Graves' ophthalmopathy and Graves' hyperthyroidism. The wider study: At initial diagnosis, peripheral blood was obtained, and this preceded any treatment.

Amplification of the TCR beta CDR3 regions used RNA transcripts (as template). Scientists carried out first-round RT-PCR using HTBI primers and then a second-round multiplex PCR. From the multiplex PCR reads, TCRdb called clonotypes with MiXCR, one entry per CDR3 protein. This table holds approximately 160,000 distinct CDR3 sequences, 37% found once. V lost 0 bases and J lost 11, with 16 bases in between. CDR1 and CDR2 (germline): MNHEY, SVGAGI. The CDR3 runs 14 residues. Sampling around 10 ml of fresh peripheral blood provided the PBMCs. Input material: peripheral blood. This chain joins TRBV6-5 and TRBJ1-1; D gene uncertain. This TCR came from a middle-aged woman with Graves' ophthalmopathy. The CDR3 nucleotides read TGTGCCAGCAGTTACTCGGCCGGAGGAGGCTGGGCTTTCTTT. Amino acids: CASSYSAGGGWAFF.